A selection of T cell receptor beta chains follows, all from one sample in a study of shared T cell receptors in the human thymus. Generated by immunoSEQ multiplex PCR, the TCRdb table keeps only in-frame clones and is missing some. Of some 640,000 clones in the sample, more than 70% were seen once. This same sample was also taken into another study, of human thymus T cells.

Sample: thymocytes. All receptors come from a boy under two years old with a congenital heart defect. The CDR3 runs from the conserved cysteine through the conserved F or W. Rows give clone size only sometimes, using once, few, many, or a class for an expanded clone.

V: TRBV28; J: TRBJ1-3; size: few; CDR3: CASSLSNSGNTIYF
V: TRBV4-1; J: TRBJ2-1; size: -; CDR3: CASSQDRTSGRVNEQFF
V: TRBV5-6; J: TRBJ1-1; size: few; CDR3: CASSYYGQGEAFF
V: TRBV6-1; J: TRBJ1-2; size: -; CDR3: CASRTGINYGYTF
V: TRBV5-1; J: TRBJ2-2; size: once; CDR3: CASSLKGDIVTGELFF
V: TRBV30; J: TRBJ2-7; size: -; CDR3: CAWSGPPTRSSYEQYF
V: TRBV6-5; J: TRBJ2-2; size: few; CDR3: CASSNSEGRDTGELFF
V: TRBV5-1; J: TRBJ2-7; size: once; CDR3: CASRRGLAGRRPYEQYF
V: TRBV7-9; J: TRBJ1-2; size: once; CDR3: CASSSSTPNYGYTF
V: TRBV6-1; J: TRBJ1-3; size: -; CDR3: CASSEDRATGNTIYF